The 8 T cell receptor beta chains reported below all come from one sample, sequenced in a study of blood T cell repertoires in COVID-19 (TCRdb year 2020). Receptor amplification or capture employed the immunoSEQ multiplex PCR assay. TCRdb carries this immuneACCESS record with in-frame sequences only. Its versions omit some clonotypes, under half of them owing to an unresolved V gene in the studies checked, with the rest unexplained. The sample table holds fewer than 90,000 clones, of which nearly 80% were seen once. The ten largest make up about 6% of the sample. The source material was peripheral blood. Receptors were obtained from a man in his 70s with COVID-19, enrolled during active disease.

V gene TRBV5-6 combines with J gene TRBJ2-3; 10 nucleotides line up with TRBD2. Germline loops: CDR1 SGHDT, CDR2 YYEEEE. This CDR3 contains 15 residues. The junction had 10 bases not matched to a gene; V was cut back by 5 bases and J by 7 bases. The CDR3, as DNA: TGTGCCAGCAGACCCCTAGCGGGAGAGAGAAATACGCAGTATTTT. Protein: CASRPLAGERNTQYF.

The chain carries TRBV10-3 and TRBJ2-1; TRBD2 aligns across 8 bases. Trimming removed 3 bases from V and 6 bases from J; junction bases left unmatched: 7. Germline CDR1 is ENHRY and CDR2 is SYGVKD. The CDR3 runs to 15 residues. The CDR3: CAISEPAGVGNEQFF. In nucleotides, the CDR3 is TGTGCCATCAGTGAACCAGCGGGAGTGGGCAATGAGCAGTTCTTC.

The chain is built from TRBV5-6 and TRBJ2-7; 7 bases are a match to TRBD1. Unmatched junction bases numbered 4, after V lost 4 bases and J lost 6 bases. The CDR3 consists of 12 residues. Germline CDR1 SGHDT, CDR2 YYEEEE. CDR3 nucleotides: TGTGCCAGCAGCCACGACAGGGCCGAGCAGTACTTC. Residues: CASSHDRAEQYF.

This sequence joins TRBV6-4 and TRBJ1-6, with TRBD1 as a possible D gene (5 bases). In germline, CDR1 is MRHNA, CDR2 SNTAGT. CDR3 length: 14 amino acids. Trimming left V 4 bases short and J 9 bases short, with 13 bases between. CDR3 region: CASSVGQGSSPLHF. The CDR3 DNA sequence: TGTGCCAGCAGTGTTGGTCAGGGTTCTTCACCCCTCCACTTT.

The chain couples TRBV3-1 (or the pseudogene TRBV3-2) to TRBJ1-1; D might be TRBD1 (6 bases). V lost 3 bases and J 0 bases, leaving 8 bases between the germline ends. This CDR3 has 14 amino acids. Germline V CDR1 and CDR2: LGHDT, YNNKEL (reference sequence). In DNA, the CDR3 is TGTGCCAGCAGCCAGAGGACAGTGAACACTGAAGCTTTCTTT. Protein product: CASSQRTVNTEAFF.

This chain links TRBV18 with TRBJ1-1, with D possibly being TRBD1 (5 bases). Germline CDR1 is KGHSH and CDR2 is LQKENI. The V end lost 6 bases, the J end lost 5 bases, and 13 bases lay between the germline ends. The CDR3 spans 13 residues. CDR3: CASSPSGLTEAFF. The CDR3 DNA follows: TGTGCCAGCTCTCCTTCAGGGTTGACTGAAGCTTTCTTT.

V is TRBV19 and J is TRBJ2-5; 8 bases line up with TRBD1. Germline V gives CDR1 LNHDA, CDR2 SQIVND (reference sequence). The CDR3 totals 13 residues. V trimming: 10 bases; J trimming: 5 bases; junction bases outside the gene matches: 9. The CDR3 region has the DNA TGTGCCACGTTGAACAGGGGGACGGAGACCCAGTACTTC. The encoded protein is CATLNRGTETQYF.

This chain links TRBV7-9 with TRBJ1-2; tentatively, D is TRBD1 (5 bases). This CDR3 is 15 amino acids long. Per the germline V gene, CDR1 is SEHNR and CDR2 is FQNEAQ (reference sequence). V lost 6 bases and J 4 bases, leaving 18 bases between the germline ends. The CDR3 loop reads CASSNFDSSSYGYTF. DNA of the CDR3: TGTGCCAGCAGTAACTTCGACAGCTCGTCCTATGGCTACACCTTC.